This T cell receptor (beta chain) stems from a study of blood T cell repertoires in COVID-19. In the study overall: COVID-19 samples from acute and convalescent phases originated in the United States, Italy and Spain.

Study processing details: Using reference gene primer amplification, nucleated cell counts were estimated. Profiling relied on immunoSEQ multiplex PCR, and the TCRdb table lists in-frame clones only, not all of them. V, J and clone size are taken as reported in that table, and D and trimming were inferred from the DNA itself. The data contain approximately 280,000 clones, roughly 85% of them singletons. This CDR3 has 14 residues. Germline CDR1 reads KGHSY; CDR2 reads FQNENV. V was pared by 3 bases and J by 6 bases, with 5 bases of the junction left unmatched. The source of this sequence is a man in his forties or fifties with active or convalescent COVID-19. The source material was peripheral blood. The V gene is TRBV16, the J gene TRBJ1-5, with 7 positions matching TRBD1. The CDR3 spells CASSQPTGVQPQHF. The CDR3 DNA reads as TGTGCCAGCAGCCAGCCAACAGGGGTTCAGCCCCAGCATTTT.